The following is a TCR beta chain sequence with its context. Its antigen is unidentified. This entry is derived from a study of T cell responses to AZD1222 COVID-19 vaccine. Findings and caveats of the study: The study sampled repertoires only after the peak T cell response.

CDR1 LGHNA and CDR2 YNFKEQ come from the germline V gene. The CDR3 totals 15 residues. The V end lost 1 base, the J end lost 2 bases, and 9 bases lay between the germline ends. Some clones are missing from TCRdb's copy, which holds only in-frame ones; the method was immunoSEQ multiplex PCR. The sample lists around 100,000 clones; around 90% were seen once. Second-dose intervals of approximately 4 or approximately 12 weeks were pooled. This sequence originates from an adult who received the AZD1222 COVID-19 vaccine. The sequencing used peripheral blood, collected 28 days after the second AZD1222 dose. The rearrangement joins TRBV4-2 to TRBJ1-3; no clear D. The CDR3 region is CASSQAKRPGNTIYF. The CDR3 DNA reads as TGTGCCAGCAGCCAAGCGAAGCGACCTGGAAACACCATATATTTT.